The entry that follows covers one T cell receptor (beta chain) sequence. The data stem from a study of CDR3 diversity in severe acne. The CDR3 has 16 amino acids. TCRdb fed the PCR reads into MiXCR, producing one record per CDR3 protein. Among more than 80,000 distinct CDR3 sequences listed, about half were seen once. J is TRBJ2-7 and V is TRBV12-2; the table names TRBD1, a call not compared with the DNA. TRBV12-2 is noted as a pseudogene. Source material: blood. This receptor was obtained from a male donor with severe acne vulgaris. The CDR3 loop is CASRSLLPGRLYEQYF. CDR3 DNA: TGTGCAAGTCGCTCGTTACTACCCGGGCGTCTCTACGAGCAGTACTTC.